The 8 T cell receptor beta chains listed next were all sequenced from one sample in a study of blood T cell repertoires in COVID-19. Profiled with immunoSEQ multiplex PCR; TCRdb holds only in-frame clones, not every one. This table has some 90,000 clones, approximately 90% appearing once. The sequenced sample consisted of peripheral blood. Receptors originate from a man in his forties or fifties with acute or convalescent COVID-19.

CDR3 region: CASTDGRDTIYF. The CDR3 DNA follows: TGTGCCAGTACAGACGGGAGGGACACCATATATTTT. The J gene is TRBJ1-3, the V gene TRBV2; D uncertain. The CDR3 sequence is 12 residues long. The V end lost 9 bases, the J end lost 8 bases, and 14 bases lay between the germline ends. Germline assignment: CDR1 SNHLY and CDR2 FYNNEI.

The chain employs TRBV5-4 and TRBJ2-5, with D perhaps TRBD1 (5 bases). Per the germline V gene, CDR1 is SGHNT and CDR2 is YYREEE (reference sequence). Trimming left V 6 bases short and J 5 bases short, with 20 bases between. This CDR3 spans 15 amino acids. The CDR3 spells CASTILREPFETQYF. CDR3 coding DNA: TGTGCCAGCACCATCCTCAGGGAACCATTTGAGACCCAGTACTTC.

The chain has TRBV9 and TRBJ1-6; TRBD1 might be the D (6 bases). Germline values: CDR1 SGDLS, CDR2 YYNGEE. CDR3 size: 13 residues. Trimming stripped 3 bases from V and 7 bases from J, with 8 bases between. CDR3 protein: CASSEDRNSPLHF. For the CDR3, the DNA is TGTGCCAGCAGCGAAGACAGGAATTCACCCCTCCACTTT.

The chain couples TRBV25-1 to TRBJ2-2; D not certain. Germline V CDR1 and CDR2: MGHDK, SYGVNS. The CDR3 sequence is 13 residues long. Between the trimmed V and J ends, which lost 4 bases and 6 bases, there was a span of 9 bases. Written as DNA, the CDR3 is TGTGCCAGCAGTGCTCTTTCGTCCGGGGAGCTGTTTTTT. This gives the protein CASSALSSGELFF. The full variable domain, completed using reference TRBV25-1 and TRBJ2-2, is EADIYQTPRYLVIGTGKKITLECSQTMGHDKMYWYQQDPGMELHLIHYSYGVNSTEKGDLSSESTVSRIRTEHFPLTLESARPSHTSQYLCASSALSSGELFFGEGSRLTVL.

The chain carries TRBV18 and TRBJ2-3; 8 bases are shared with TRBD2. Germline V gene lookup returns CDR1 KGHSH and CDR2 LQKENI. The ends lost 2 bases at V and 0 bases at J; junction bases unmatched: 1. This CDR3 region has 15 residues. CDR3 coding DNA: TGTGCCAGCTCACCAACTAGCGGAAGCACAGATACGCAGTATTTT. Amino acid sequence: CASSPTSGSTDTQYF.

The V gene is TRBV9, the J gene TRBJ2-3; 12 bases are shared with TRBD2. The CDR3 extends over 18 amino acids. J lost 3 bases, V lost 1 base, and 9 bases had no gene match. CDR1 is SGDLS and CDR2 is YYNGEE in the germline V gene. CDR3 in DNA: TGTGCCAGCAGCGTAAGTCTAGCGGGGGGGCTAGGAACAGATACGCAGTATTTT. It is translated as CASSVSLAGGLGTDTQYF.

The chain employs TRBV5-6 and TRBJ2-5; 9 bases align to TRBD2. Germline CDR1 reads SGHDT; CDR2 reads YYEEEE. V shed 3 bases, J shed 4 bases, and the junction held 1 base outside the gene matches. The CDR3 totals 13 residues. The CDR3 reads CASSWTSAETQYF. The CDR3 DNA follows: TGTGCCAGCAGCTGGACTAGCGCAGAGACCCAGTACTTC.

Here the CDR3 reads CAWSVGAASNQPQHF. CDR3 nucleotides: TGTGCCTGGAGCGTGGGGGCAGCTAGCAATCAGCCCCAGCATTTT. The V call is TRBV30, the J call TRBJ1-5, with D perhaps matching TRBD1 (6 bases). The CDR3 extends over 15 amino acids. The V and J ends lost 3 bases and 0 bases respectively, with 12 bases between them. Per germline, CDR1 GTSNPN and CDR2 SVGIG (reference sequence).